One TCR beta chain is described in this entry. Its antigen is currently unknown. Sequencing was performed with immunoSEQ multiplex PCR; in TCRdb, only in-frame clones are kept and a portion is missing. The sample yields around 120,000 clones, roughly 89% seen once. This sample was taken from a study of identifying expanded T cells in peripheral blood. The CDR3 contains 16 residues. The V end was cut by 7 bases, the J end by 6 bases, with 25 bases between. Germline lookup yields CDR1 LNHDA and CDR2 SQIVND (reference sequence). Study findings and constraints: Differentially abundant clones: 0.95 to 1.5 between replicates, approximately 16 at 2 to 3 weeks, 19 to 20 at four. Variance in clone template counts between approximately two-week samples significantly increased with total template count across all healthy donors.

The origin of this receptor is a person between 18 and 70 years old in good health. The V and J genes are TRBV19 and TRBJ2-7; no reliable D call. The sample was blood. CDR3: CASKPSLGLRFGEQYF. CDR3 nucleotide sequence: TGTGCCAGTAAGCCATCGTTGGGGTTAAGGTTCGGCGAGCAGTACTTC.